The 21 T cell receptor beta chains below were found in one sample sequenced in a study of blood T cell repertoires in COVID-19. Libraries were prepared by immunoSEQ multiplex PCR; TCRdb keeps only in-frame clonotypes and omits some of them. The sample lists around 120,000 clones, about 78% seen once, with 2.3% in the top ten. The specimen sequenced was peripheral blood. The receptors here all came from a man aged 70-80 years with acute or convalescent COVID-19.

This clone was counted between two and nine times. The chain couples TRBV7-9 to TRBJ1-1, with D possibly being TRBD1 (5 bases). This CDR3 region has 13 residues. V was cut by 1 base and J by 11 bases, with 14 bases left in between. Germline V gene lookup returns CDR1 SEHNR and CDR2 FQNEAQ (reference sequence). CDR3 residues: CASSLGIRVSAFF. Here the CDR3 DNA reads TGTGCCAGCAGCTTAGGTATCAGGGTTTCCGCTTTCTTT.

The rearrangement joins TRBV6-5 to TRBJ1-1; possibly TRBD1 for D (5 bases). V was clipped by 5 bases and J by 1 base, with 14 bases between them. This CDR3 is built from 15 residues. The germline V gene encodes CDR1 MNHEY and CDR2 SVGAGI. CDR3 nucleotides: TGTGCCAGCAGTAGAAATATCCAGGGGAACACTGAAGCTTTCTTT. It is translated as CASSRNIQGNTEAFF.

The CDR3: CASSSDPAGGVLDTQYF. The CDR3 DNA reads as TGTGCCAGCAGCTCCGACCCCGCGGGGGGTGTACTCGATACGCAGTATTTT. This chain links TRBV7-3 with TRBJ2-3; 8 bases are a match to TRBD2. In germline, CDR1 is SGHTA, CDR2 FQGTGA. The CDR3 has 17 amino acids. V lost 4 bases and J lost 6; bases outside the gene matches: 15.

V is TRBV27 and J is TRBJ1-1, with D perhaps matching TRBD1 (5 bases). The V gene lost 2 bases and the J gene lost 0 bases, with 16 bases spanning the gap. The CDR3 runs to 17 residues. CDR1 and CDR2 (germline): MNHEY, SMNVEV (reference sequence). The CDR3 DNA sequence: TGTGCCAGCAGTTTAATTTCAACAGGAATCGTGAACACTGAAGCTTTCTTT. As protein: CASSLISTGIVNTEAFF.

The V call is TRBV9, the J call TRBJ1-5; D gene uncertain. The V and J ends lost 0 bases and 8 bases respectively, with 9 bases between them. Germline V gene lookup returns CDR1 SGDLS and CDR2 YYNGEE. The CDR3 runs 13 residues. CDR3 residues: CASSVGVGEPQHF. The CDR3 bases are TGTGCCAGCAGCGTAGGGGTAGGAGAGCCCCAGCATTTT.

This clone was picked up one time. The J gene is TRBJ1-1, the V gene TRBV5-1; tentative D call: TRBD1 (5 bases). From germline, CDR1 is SGHRS and CDR2 YFSETQ. This CDR3 is built from 14 residues. V was cut by 4 bases and J by 1 base, with 11 bases left in between. CDR3 loop: CASSAQGGNTEAFF. As DNA, the CDR3 is TGCGCCAGCAGCGCCCAGGGTGGGAACACTGAAGCTTTCTTT.

This clone appeared once. V gene TRBV11-2 combines with J gene TRBJ1-4; 9 bases are a match to TRBD1. Germline CDR1 reads SGHAT; CDR2 reads FQNNGV. This CDR3 region has 15 residues. J was trimmed by 3 bases and V by 6 bases; bases with no gene match: 5. The CDR3 here is CASRDRGQPNEKLFF. As DNA, the CDR3 is TGTGCCAGCAGGGACAGGGGACAGCCTAATGAAAAACTGTTTTTT. Filled out from reference TRBV11-2 and TRBJ1-4, the complete variable domain reads EAGVAQSPRYKIIEKRQSVAFWCNPISGHATLYWYQQILGQGPKLLIQFQNNGVVDDSQLPKDRFSAERLKGVDSTLKIQPAKLEDSAVYLCASRDRGQPNEKLFFGSGTQLSVL.

This clone was counted a few times. The J gene is TRBJ1-3, the V gene TRBV5-8; D may be TRBD1 (5 bases). Per germline, CDR1 SGHTS and CDR2 YDEGEE. The length of the CDR3 is 16 residues. V was shortened by 1 base and J by 0 bases, with 11 bases between the two germline ends. The CDR3 loop reads CASSLLTDRSGNTIYF. CDR3 bases: TGTGCCAGCAGCTTGTTGACAGATCGCTCTGGAAACACCATATATTTT.

V is TRBV11-2 and J is TRBJ1-2; 9 nucleotides align to TRBD1. The CDR3 sequence is 13 residues long. Germline CDR1 is SGHAT and CDR2 is FQNNGV. V was clipped by 5 bases and J by 8 bases; unmatched bases: 6. The CDR3 sequence: CASSRDRAIGYTF. CDR3 in DNA: TGTGCCAGCAGCCGGGACAGGGCAATCGGCTACACCTTC.

The chain employs TRBV15 and TRBJ1-3; D uncertain. CDR1 is LNHNV, CDR2 YYDKDF, per germline (reference sequence). Trimming removed 3 bases at V and 0 bases at J, with 12 bases between. There are 16 residues in the CDR3. For the CDR3, the DNA is TGTGCCACCAGCAGTCGTGACGGGAGCTCTGGAAACACCATATATTTT. This gives the protein CATSSRDGSSGNTIYF.

The V gene is TRBV12-5, the J gene TRBJ1-3, with 11 bases that match TRBD1. The CDR3 consists of 20 residues. After removal of 5 bases from V and 2 bases from J, the junction contained 17 bases not matched to a gene. CDR1 is LGHNT and CDR2 is FRNRAP in the germline V gene. CDR3 sequence reads: CASGLPTGTGGLAPGNTIYF. CDR3 bases: TGTGCTAGTGGTCTACCCACCGGGACAGGGGGACTGGCACCTGGAAACACCATATATTTT.

V is TRBV24-1 and J is TRBJ1-5, with D hard to call. Germline CDR1 is KGHDR and CDR2 is SFDVKD. V was trimmed by 4 bases and J by 2 bases, leaving 8 bases between them. The CDR3 is 14 amino acids. The CDR3 nucleotides are TGTGCCACCAGTGAACGGGTGGGCAATCAGCCCCAGCATTTT. Translation: CATSERVGNQPQHF.

J is TRBJ2-1 and V is TRBV15, with TRBD2 matching 8 bases. The CDR3 is 14 amino acids. V gave up 7 bases and J gave up 1 base; unmatched junction bases: 3. Germline-derived CDR1 and CDR2 are LNHNV and YYDKDF (reference sequence). The DNA of the CDR3 is TGTGCCACCAAGGGCGGGGGGTCCTACAATGAGCAGTTCTTC. Protein: CATKGGGSYNEQFF.

J is TRBJ2-7 and V is TRBV6-1, with D tentatively TRBD1 (5 bases). Germline lookup yields CDR1 MNHNS and CDR2 SASEGT. The CDR3 is 15 residues long. V shed 2 bases and J shed 0 bases, with 11 bases lying between them. The CDR3 here is CASSEHRLSSYEQYF. CDR3 coding DNA: TGTGCCAGCAGTGAACACAGGTTAAGCTCCTACGAGCAGTACTTC.

The CDR3 loop reads CASSPTRDRRYEQYF. Written as DNA, the CDR3 is TGTGCCAGCAGCCCCACCCGGGACAGAAGGTACGAGCAGTACTTC. The chain joins TRBV6-2 or TRBV6-3 to TRBJ2-7, with 7 bases that match TRBD1. Germline V lookup: CDR1 MNHEY, CDR2 SVGEGT. V trimming: 6 bases; J trimming: 4 bases; junction bases outside the gene matches: 12. The CDR3 length is 15 residues.

The rearrangement joins TRBV23-1 to TRBJ2-2, with TRBD1 as a possible D gene (5 bases). TRBV23-1 is flagged as an ORF with uncertain function. The CDR3 loop spans 15 amino acids. The V and J ends lost 0 bases and 7 bases respectively, with 12 bases between them. The CDR3 nucleotides read TGCGCCAGCAGTCAATCGGCAGGGAAGGGCGGGGAGCTGTTTTTT. Encoded protein: CASSQSAGKGGELFF.

The chain employs TRBV6-5 and TRBJ1-5; D might be TRBD1 (5 bases). Germline-derived CDR1 and CDR2 are MNHEY and SVGAGI. V was cut by 6 bases and J by 5 bases, with 14 bases left in between. This CDR3 comprises 14 residues. In DNA, the CDR3 is TGTGCCAGCAGACAGGAGGGAGCCCATCAGCCCCAGCATTTT. It is translated as CASRQEGAHQPQHF.

The CDR3 loop reads CASSLQGVNSPLHF. DNA for the CDR3: TGTGCCAGCAGCCTTCAGGGGGTCAATTCACCCCTCCACTTT. This sequence joins TRBV3-1 (or the pseudogene TRBV3-2) and TRBJ1-6; TRBD1 matches 7 bases. The CDR3 totals 14 residues. The V segment lost 4 bases and the J segment 7 bases; nucleotides outside the gene matches: 4. Per germline, CDR1 LGHDT and CDR2 YNNKEL (reference sequence).

The chain has TRBV5-1 and TRBJ1-1, with 9 bases aligning to TRBD1. Unmatched junction bases numbered 6, after V lost 0 bases and J lost 6 bases. The germline gives CDR1 SGHRS, CDR2 YFSETQ. CDR3 length equals 15 residues. The CDR3 sequence is CASSLAGTGSAEAFF. The CDR3 DNA reads TGCGCCAGCAGCTTGGCCGGGACAGGGAGTGCTGAAGCTTTCTTT. Looking up the rest from reference TRBV5-1 and TRBJ1-1 gives the full variable domain: KAGVTQTPRYLIKTRGQQVTLSCSPISGHRSVSWYQQTPGQGLQFLFEYFSETQRNKGNFPGRFSGRQFSNSRSEMNVSTLELGDSALYLCASSLAGTGSAEAFFGQGTRLTVV.

This clone was detected only a few times. V gene TRBV6-6 combines with J gene TRBJ1-1; 8 bases are shared with TRBD1. Unmatched junction bases numbered 5, after V lost 5 bases and J lost 0 bases. Per the germline V gene, CDR1 is MNHNY and CDR2 is SVGAGI (reference sequence). The CDR3 length is 15 residues. CDR3 nucleotides: TGTGCCAGCAGTCGATCAGGGGGCTTGAACACTGAAGCTTTCTTT. It specifies CASSRSGGLNTEAFF.

The gene calls are TRBV14 and TRBJ1-1; D unclear. V was shortened by 3 bases and J by 5 bases, with 10 bases between the two germline ends. This CDR3 has 13 residues. Per the germline V gene, CDR1 is SGHDN and CDR2 is FVKESK. The CDR3, as DNA: TGTGCCAGCAGCCAGAACGAGGGAACTGAAGCTTTCTTT. Its translation: CASSQNEGTEAFF.